These 19 T cell receptor beta chains were all obtained from the same sample, sequenced in a study of blood T cell repertoires in COVID-19. Repertoires were generated with immunoSEQ multiplex PCR, while TCRdb's copy carries only in-frame clones and drops some. Of 200,000 to 300,000 clones listed, about four fifths are singletons. The material sequenced was peripheral blood. Source of these receptors: a man under 40 who had recovered from COVID-19.

The V gene is TRBV6-5, the J gene TRBJ1-4, with 9 bases aligning to TRBD1. This CDR3 comprises 14 residues. The germline V gene has CDR1 MNHEY and CDR2 SVGAGI. With V trimmed by 7 bases and J by 10 bases, 10 bases remained unmatched. This chain's CDR3 is CASNPGQGLGKLFF. The CDR3 DNA reads TGTGCCAGCAACCCGGGACAGGGACTGGGAAAACTGTTTTTT.

The V gene is TRBV10-3, the J gene TRBJ2-1, with D tentatively TRBD2 (6 bases). This CDR3 is 13 amino acids long. Germline CDR1 ENHRY, CDR2 SYGVKD. The germline V and J ends were trimmed by 6 bases and 7 bases, with 13 bases remaining between them. The CDR3 DNA reads as TGTGCCATCAGCTCAGCGGGCCAAAATGAGCAGTTCTTC. Residues: CAISSAGQNEQFF.

This clone was observed a few times. The sample contains more than one DNA sequence encoding this CDR3. The gene calls are TRBV6-5 and TRBJ1-6; perhaps TRBD1 as D (6 bases). CDR1 MNHEY and CDR2 SVGAGI come from the germline V gene. With 2 bases removed from V and 6 bases from J, the gap between germline ends came to 8 bases. This CDR3 is 14 amino acids long. The CDR3 is CASSYGGSNSPLHF. In DNA, the CDR3 is TGTGCCAGCAGTTACGGGGGCAGTAATTCACCCCTCCACTTT.

In its sample, this clone was seen once. The chain uses TRBV28 and TRBJ1-2; D might be TRBD1 (5 bases). V was cut by 5 bases and J by 8 bases, with 21 bases left in between. There are 15 residues in the CDR3. The germline V gene encodes CDR1 MDHEN and CDR2 SYDVKM. CDR3 protein: CASSRFGHFREGYTF. The CDR3 bases are TGTGCCAGCAGTCGCTTCGGACATTTCCGTGAAGGCTACACCTTC.

V is TRBV6-5 and J is TRBJ2-7, with D maybe TRBD2 (6 bases). The CDR3 totals 15 residues. Trimming pared 5 bases from V and 5 bases from J, leaving 19 bases between. In germline, CDR1 is MNHEY, CDR2 SVGAGI. The chain's CDR3 is CASSPSLAGSNEQYF. The CDR3 DNA sequence: TGTGCCAGCAGTCCCTCCTTGGCGGGGTCGAACGAGCAGTACTTC.

The chain carries TRBV6-5 and TRBJ1-1; 10 positions match TRBD1. Trimming cost V 6 bases and J 7 bases; bases outside gene matches: 11. Germline V gene sequence: CDR1 MNHEY, CDR2 SVGAGI. This CDR3 comprises 15 residues. As DNA, the CDR3 is TGTGCCAGCAGCCCCCAGACAGGGGGCTCGAATGAAGCTTTCTTT. Translated: CASSPQTGGSNEAFF.

This chain links TRBV12-3 or TRBV12-4 with TRBJ1-4, with D possibly TRBD1 on 5 matching bases. The length of the CDR3 is 13 residues. The V and J ends lost 8 bases and 8 bases respectively, with 15 bases between them. The CDR3 loop reads CASGARPREKLFF. The CDR3 bases are TGTGCCAGCGGGGCCAGACCGAGGGAAAAACTGTTTTTT.

The V gene is TRBV11-2, the J gene TRBJ1-6, with no clear D. Trimming took 2 bases from V and 8 from J, leaving 7 bases between them. The CDR3 runs 13 residues. Germline V gene data show CDR1 as SGHAT and CDR2 as FQNNGV. The CDR3 DNA reads as TGTGCCAGCAGCTTATCGGTAGATTCACCCCTCCACTTT. Residues: CASSLSVDSPLHF.

At least ten counts were recorded for this clone. V usage is TRBV2 and J usage is TRBJ2-2; D is possibly TRBD2 (5 bases). Trimming took 4 bases from V and 4 from J, leaving 13 bases between them. The CDR3 is made up of 15 amino acids. Germline values: CDR1 SNHLY, CDR2 FYNNEI. CDR3 in amino acids: CASSGEGVGTGELFF. Here the CDR3 DNA reads TGTGCCAGCAGTGGCGAGGGCGTCGGCACCGGGGAGCTGTTTTTT. Full variable domain (outside the CDR3, taken from reference TRBV2 and TRBJ2-2): EPEVTQTPSHQVTQMGQEVILRCVPISNHLYFYWYRQILGQKVEFLVSFYNNEISEKSEIFDDQFSVERPDGSNFTLKIRSTKLEDSAMYFCASSGEGVGTGELFFGEGSRLTVL.

V gene TRBV4-1 combines with J gene TRBJ2-7; 7 bases align to TRBD1. This CDR3 is 16 amino acids long. Germline V CDR1 and CDR2: MGHRA, YSYEKL. The V and J ends lost 2 bases and 4 bases, in that order; junction bases with no gene match: 11. CDR3 sequence: CASSQRTRGLIYEQYV. The CDR3 nucleotides read TGCGCCAGCAGCCAACGTACGAGGGGGCTAATATACGAGCAGTACGTC.

J is TRBJ2-1 and V is TRBV9; 13 positions match TRBD2. CDR1 and CDR2 (germline): SGDLS, YYNGEE. Trimming removed 3 bases from V and 8 bases from J; junction bases left unmatched: 8. This CDR3 has 16 amino acids. In nucleotides, the CDR3 is TGTGCCAGCAGCGCGAGACTAGCGGGGGGTCTGGATGAGCAGTTCTTC. Translated: CASSARLAGGLDEQFF.

This rearrangement joins TRBV11-2 to TRBJ1-2; 8 positions match TRBD1. Germline CDR1 and CDR2: SGHAT and FQNNGV. The CDR3 is 15 residues long. V gave up 0 bases and J gave up 2 bases; unmatched junction bases: 2. The CDR3 DNA follows: TGTGCCAGCAGCTTAGACAGGGGGCAAAACTATGGCTACACCTTC. Residues: CASSLDRGQNYGYTF.

V is TRBV14 and J is TRBJ2-1, with 9 bases lining up with TRBD1. Per germline, CDR1 SGHDN and CDR2 FVKESK. This CDR3 contains 16 residues. V shed 3 bases, J shed 5 bases, and the junction held 8 bases outside the gene matches. The CDR3 DNA reads as TGTGCCAGCAGCCACCTGGGACAGGGAATAGACAATGAGCAGTTCTTC. Its translation: CASSHLGQGIDNEQFF.

V gene TRBV6-5 combines with J gene TRBJ1-6; TRBD1 aligns across 9 bases. CDR3 length equals 15 residues. The germline V gene has CDR1 MNHEY and CDR2 SVGAGI. The J segment lost 5 bases and the V segment lost 1 base, leaving 0 bases of the junction unmatched. CDR3 sequence (DNA): TGTGCCAGCAGTTACTGGACAGGGGATAATTCACCCCTCCACTTT. Translated, it gives CASSYWTGDNSPLHF.

V usage is TRBV19 and J usage is TRBJ1-4, with D maybe TRBD1 (5 bases). V gave up 9 bases and J gave up 0 bases, with 14 bases separating them. Germline CDR1 LNHDA, CDR2 SQIVND (reference sequence). The length of the CDR3 is 15 residues. For the CDR3, the DNA is TGTGCCAGCCGCCAGCGGGGCACAACTAATGAAAAACTGTTTTTT. It is translated as CASRQRGTTNEKLFF. Combining the CDR3 with reference TRBV19 and TRBJ1-4 gives the whole variable domain DGGITQSPKYLFRKEGQNVTLSCEQNLNHDAMYWYRQDPGQGLRLIYYSQIVNDFQKGDIAEGYSVSREKKESFPLTVTSAQKNPTAFYLCASRQRGTTNEKLFFGSGTQLSVL.

This chain uses TRBV7-9 with TRBJ2-2; 9 positions agree with TRBD1. This CDR3 spans 13 amino acids. Per the germline V gene, CDR1 is SEHNR and CDR2 is FQNEAQ (reference sequence). Here the CDR3 reads CVMGQGNTGELFF. As DNA, the CDR3 is TGTGTGATGGGACAGGGGAACACCGGGGAGCTGTTTTTT.

J is TRBJ1-1 and V is TRBV12-3 or TRBV12-4, with D possibly TRBD1 on 5 matching bases. The CDR3 covers 13 residues. Trimming took off 6 bases at V and 7 bases at J, with 15 bases between the two ends. Here the CDR3 DNA reads TGTGCCAGCAGCTACCCAGCGGGACTTGAAGCTTTCTTT. Its protein product is CASSYPAGLEAFF.

The gene calls are TRBV6-1 and TRBJ1-4; no clear D. V lost 2 bases to trimming and J lost 5 bases, with 9 bases between them. This CDR3 is 14 amino acids long. Germline values: CDR1 MNHNS, CDR2 SASEGT. The CDR3 is CASSESIGNEKLFF. CDR3 coding DNA: TGTGCCAGCAGTGAATCAATCGGGAATGAAAAACTGTTTTTT.

CDR3 nucleotides: TGTGCCAGCTCCGGGATTTCCGATAATCAGCCCCAGCATTTT. Translation: CASSGISDNQPQHF. This chain links TRBV18 with TRBJ1-5; unclear D gene. CDR1 and CDR2 (germline): KGHSH, LQKENI. The CDR3 contains 14 residues. V was cut by 6 bases and J by 4 bases, with 13 bases left in between.